This T cell receptor (beta chain) was captured in a study of T cells in Graves' hyperthyroidism and ophthalmopathy. The CDR3 extends over 13 amino acids. Trimming took off 1 base at V and 1 base at J, with 4 bases between the two ends. Germline V lookup: CDR1 MNHEY, CDR2 SMNVEV (reference sequence). Template material for amplifying TCR beta CDR3 regions consisted of RNA transcripts. The primer set for the first-round RT-PCR of the TCR CDR3 was HTBI. From the multiplex PCR reads, TCRdb called clonotypes with MiXCR, one entry per CDR3 protein. The table records 300,000 to 450,000 distinct CDR3 sequences, roughly 14% of them present only once. Fresh peripheral blood, approximately 10 ml, yielded the PBMCs. Study results and caveats: The model foresaw ophthalmopathy a median approximately 6.1 months prior to onset. Blood also carried most thyroid clonotypes expanded above 0.001.

This clonotype appeared many times. Its antigen is not identified. This chain uses TRBV27 with TRBJ1-1; no clear D gene. Source material: blood. The receptor's source is a woman in her late teens or twenties with Graves' hyperthyroidism that later progressed to Graves' ophthalmopathy. The chain's CDR3 is CASSLWQNTEAFF. For the CDR3, the DNA is TGTGCCAGCAGTTTATGGCAGAACACTGAAGCTTTCTTT.